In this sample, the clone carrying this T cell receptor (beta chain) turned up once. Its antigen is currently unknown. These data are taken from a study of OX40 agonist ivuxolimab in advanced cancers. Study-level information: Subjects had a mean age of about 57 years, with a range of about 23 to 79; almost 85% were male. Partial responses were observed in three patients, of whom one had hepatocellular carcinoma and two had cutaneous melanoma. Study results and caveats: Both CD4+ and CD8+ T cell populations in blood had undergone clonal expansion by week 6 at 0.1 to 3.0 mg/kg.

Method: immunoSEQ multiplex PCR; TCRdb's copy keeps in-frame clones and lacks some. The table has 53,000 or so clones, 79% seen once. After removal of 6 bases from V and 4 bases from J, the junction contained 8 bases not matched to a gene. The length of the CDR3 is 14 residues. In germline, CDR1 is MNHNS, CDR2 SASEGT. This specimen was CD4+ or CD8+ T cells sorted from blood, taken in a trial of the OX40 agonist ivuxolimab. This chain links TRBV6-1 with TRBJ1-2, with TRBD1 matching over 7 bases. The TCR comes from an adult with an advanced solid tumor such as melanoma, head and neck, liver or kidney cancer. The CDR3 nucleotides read TGTGCCAGCAGGCTCACAGGGGCCTCCTATGGCTACACCTTC. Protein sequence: CASRLTGASYGYTF.